This TCR beta chain was recorded in a study of blood T cell repertoires in COVID-19. Study context: Researchers got acute and convalescent COVID-19 samples from the United States, Italy and Spain. T cells, B-cell-depleted T cells, or PBMCs supplied cDNA or gDNA.

Original methodology: Reference gene primer amplification gave estimated nucleated cell counts. Assay used: immunoSEQ multiplex PCR; TCRdb lists only in-frame clones, some missing. V and J calls and clone size are copied from that table; D and trimming were computed from the DNA. The sample lists some 140,000 clones; about 90% were seen once. The CDR3 extends over 14 amino acids. V was shortened by 6 bases and J by 10 bases, with 16 bases between the two germline ends. The V gene's germline CDR1 is MNHEY and CDR2 SMNVEV (reference sequence). The chain has TRBV27 and TRBJ1-6; D perhaps matches TRBD1 (5 bases). The clonotype comes from a man in his forties or fifties with acute or convalescent COVID-19. Sequences were obtained from peripheral blood. CDR3 amino acids: CASRGRGGASPLHF. The CDR3 DNA follows: TGTGCCAGCAGGGGGAGGGGTGGTGCCTCACCCCTCCACTTT.